This T cell receptor (beta chain) was sequenced in a study of human T cells and chemical hapten exposure. Study background: Per-sample TCR yield variation was attributed mainly to small pooled library volume differences.

Whole blood, unfractionated, served as the material for total RNA extraction. V was pared by 10 bases and J by 9 bases, with 15 bases of the junction left unmatched. Germline values: CDR1 MNHNS, CDR2 SASEGT. This CDR3 comprises 14 residues. Overall study findings and caveats: DPC sensitization produced no change in TCRs with frequency above 1 in 1000.

In the library, unique molecular identifiers were attached to individual cDNA molecules. Each CDR3 protein is one row after TCRdb ran MiXCR on the 5' RACE reads. The data contain 70,000 to 85,000 distinct CDR3 sequences, more than 15% of them seen just once; the ten biggest clones take up nearly 7%. This clonotype was seen only a few times. The antigen remains undetermined. The source is a female donor in good health. The J gene is TRBJ2-7, the V gene TRBV6-1, with 10 nucleotides matching TRBD1. The DNA for the CDR3 is TGTGCCATCTTACCCCGGGACAGGGGCCAGGGGCAGTACTTC. Its protein is CAILPRDRGQGQYF.